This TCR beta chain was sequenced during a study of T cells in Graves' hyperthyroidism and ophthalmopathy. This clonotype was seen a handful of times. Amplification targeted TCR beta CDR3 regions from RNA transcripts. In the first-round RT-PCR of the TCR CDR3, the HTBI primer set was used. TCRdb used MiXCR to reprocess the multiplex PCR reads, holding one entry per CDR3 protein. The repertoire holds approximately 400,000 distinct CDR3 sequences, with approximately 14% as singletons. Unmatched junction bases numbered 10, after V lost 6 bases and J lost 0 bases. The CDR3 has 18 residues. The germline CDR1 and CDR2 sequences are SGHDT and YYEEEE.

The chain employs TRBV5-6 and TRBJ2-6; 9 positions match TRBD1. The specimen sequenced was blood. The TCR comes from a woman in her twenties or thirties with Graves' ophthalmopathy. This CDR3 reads CASTLLGQGSSGANVLTF. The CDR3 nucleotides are TGTGCCAGCACCCTCCTGGGACAGGGTTCCTCTGGGGCCAACGTCCTGACTTTC.